This T cell receptor (beta chain) was recovered during a study of shared clonotypes between healthy human individuals. General study results and limits: Sampling included only blood; tissue repertoires likely differ.

Only one count was recorded for this clone. Its antigen is unidentified. Generated by immunoSEQ multiplex PCR, the TCRdb table keeps only in-frame clones and is missing some. The sample yields fewer than 650,000 clones, around 78% seen once. The CDR3 has 16 amino acids. Germline V lookup: CDR1 SGDLS, CDR2 YYNGEE. The J segment lost 4 bases and the V segment lost 0 bases, leaving 5 bases of the junction unmatched. The TCR originated in a woman aged 40-49 years in good health. Some clones in this sample may be carry-over from other donors' samples. The chain employs TRBV9 and TRBJ2-1, with 9 bases lining up with TRBD2. The specimen sequenced was PBMCs. The DNA for the CDR3 is TGTGCCAGCAGCGTAGACCCCAGCGGGGGGTACAATGAGCAGTTCTTC. It codes for CASSVDPSGGYNEQFF.